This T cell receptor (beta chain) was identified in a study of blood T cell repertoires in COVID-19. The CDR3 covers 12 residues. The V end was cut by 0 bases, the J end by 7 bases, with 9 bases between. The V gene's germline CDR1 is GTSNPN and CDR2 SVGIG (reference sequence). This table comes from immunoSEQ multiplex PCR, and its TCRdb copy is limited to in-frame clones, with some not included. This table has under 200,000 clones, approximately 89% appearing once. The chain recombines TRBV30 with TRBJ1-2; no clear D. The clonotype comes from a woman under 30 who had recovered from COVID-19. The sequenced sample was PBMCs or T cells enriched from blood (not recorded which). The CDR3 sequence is CAWSVLGRGYTF. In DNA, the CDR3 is TGTGCCTGGAGTGTTCTTGGCCGTGGCTACACCTTC.